The next 18 T cell receptor beta chains were all read from a single sample in a study of blood T cell repertoires in COVID-19. The table came from immunoSEQ multiplex PCR; TCRdb's copy has only in-frame clones and leaves some out. Among over 150,000 clones listed, roughly 90% were seen once. Material for sequencing was peripheral blood. Every receptor here comes from a man in his fifties or sixties with COVID-19, enrolled during active disease.

The V gene is TRBV4-1, the J gene TRBJ1-2, with 9 bases that match TRBD1. With V trimmed by 0 bases and J by 5 bases, 4 bases remained unmatched. The CDR3 has 15 amino acids. Germline V gene lookup returns CDR1 MGHRA and CDR2 YSYEKL. CDR3 DNA: TGCGCCAGCAGCCAAGATTGGGACAGGGTATATGGCTACACCTTC. It yields the protein CASSQDWDRVYGYTF.

The chain carries TRBV28 and TRBJ2-1; 9 nucleotides agree with TRBD1. The CDR3 is 15 amino acids. V shed 4 bases and J 4 bases; nucleotides not matched to a gene: 5. Germline V gives CDR1 MDHEN, CDR2 SYDVKM. As DNA, the CDR3 is TGTGCCAGCAGTTCACAGGGGGCGGGATACAATGAGCAGTTCTTC. Translated: CASSSQGAGYNEQFF.

V usage is TRBV2 and J usage is TRBJ2-2; 7 nucleotides align to TRBD1. The CDR3 covers 14 residues. V shed 7 bases and J 1 base; nucleotides not matched to a gene: 3. Germline values: CDR1 SNHLY, CDR2 FYNNEI. CDR3 sequence: CASKGTENTGELFF. The CDR3 coding sequence is TGTGCCAGCAAAGGGACAGAGAACACCGGGGAGCTGTTTTTT.

The chain employs TRBV7-2 and TRBJ2-3; 7 nucleotides agree with TRBD2. This CDR3 region has 17 residues. Germline CDR1 and CDR2: SGHTA and FQGNSA. The J segment lost 0 bases and the V segment lost 0 bases, leaving 6 bases of the junction unmatched. CDR3 DNA: TGTGCCAGCAGCTTAGCGACTTGGCGGGGGAGCACAGATACGCAGTATTTT. Protein: CASSLATWRGSTDTQYF.

This chain's CDR3 is CASSYALRDTGELFF. Written as DNA, the CDR3 is TGTGCCAGCAGTTACGCGCTACGGGACACCGGGGAGCTGTTTTTT. The J gene is TRBJ2-2, the V gene TRBV6-6; D gene uncertain. V gave up 2 bases and J gave up 3 bases, with 10 bases separating them. Germline CDR1 reads MNHNY; CDR2 reads SVGAGI (reference sequence). This CDR3 has 15 amino acids.

V and J are TRBV6-1 and TRBJ2-2, with a weak D call TRBD1 (6 bases). V lost 2 bases, J lost 0 bases, and 10 bases lay in between. Germline assignment: CDR1 MNHNS and CDR2 SASEGT. CDR3 size: 16 residues. The CDR3 sequence: CASSERNRANTGELFF. CDR3 nucleotides: TGTGCCAGCAGTGAAAGGAACAGGGCGAACACCGGGGAGCTGTTTTTT.

The chain is built from TRBV6-1 and TRBJ2-3; 8 bases agree with TRBD1. The CDR3 covers 19 residues. Germline V CDR1 and CDR2: MNHNS, SASEGT. The V segment lost 1 base and the J segment 3 bases; nucleotides outside the gene matches: 15. The CDR3 protein is CASSEELSGYRGYTDTQYF. CDR3 coding DNA: TGTGCCAGCAGTGAAGAACTCTCGGGTTACAGGGGGTATACAGATACGCAGTATTTT.

V and J are TRBV14 and TRBJ2-7; no clear D. Trimming stripped 1 base from V and 5 bases from J, with 15 bases between. This CDR3 is built from 15 residues. Germline assignment: CDR1 SGHDN and CDR2 FVKESK. The CDR3 spells CASSQVGRIFDEQYF. In nucleotides, the CDR3 is TGTGCCAGCAGCCAAGTTGGCAGGATCTTCGACGAGCAGTACTTC.

The rearrangement uses TRBV7-6 and TRBJ2-3; 11 bases are shared with TRBD1. In germline, CDR1 is SGHVS, CDR2 FNYEAQ. The CDR3 covers 18 residues. The ends lost 0 bases at V and 2 bases at J; junction bases unmatched: 7. The chain's CDR3 is CASSLAPSGQGVTDTQYF. DNA of the CDR3: TGTGCCAGCAGCTTAGCCCCCTCGGGACAGGGGGTCACAGATACGCAGTATTTT.

CDR3 in DNA: TGTGCCAGCAGCCAAGATGGCGGCCGAAATCAGCCCCAGCATTTT. Its protein product is CASSQDGGRNQPQHF. The chain combines TRBV3-1 (or the pseudogene TRBV3-2) with TRBJ1-5; no firm D call. The CDR3 length is 15 residues. Trimming pared 0 bases from V and 4 bases from J, leaving 10 bases between. Per germline, CDR1 LGHDT and CDR2 YNNKEL (reference sequence).

The genes are TRBV7-8 and TRBJ2-3, with D tentatively TRBD2 (5 bases). Germline CDR1 reads SGHVS; CDR2 reads FQNEAQ. The CDR3 runs to 14 residues. Trimming pared 4 bases from V and 8 bases from J, leaving 16 bases between. The CDR3 DNA follows: TGTGCCAGCAGCTGGACTCCTCGAACGGCTACGCAGTATTTT. Its translation is CASSWTPRTATQYF.

The chain carries TRBV30 and TRBJ2-7; 7 positions match TRBD1. Germline V CDR1 and CDR2: GTSNPN, SVGIG (reference sequence). The CDR3 covers 15 residues. V gave up 0 bases and J gave up 5 bases; unmatched junction bases: 10. The CDR3: CAWSVGGRVDDEQYF. CDR3 DNA sequence: TGTGCCTGGAGTGTAGGGGGCAGGGTCGATGACGAGCAGTACTTC.

The chain carries TRBV7-2 and TRBJ2-1, with unresolved D. There are 14 residues in the CDR3. V shed 4 bases and J shed 0 bases, with 7 bases lying between them. The germline gives CDR1 SGHTA, CDR2 FQGNSA. As DNA, the CDR3 is TGTGCCAGCAGCTCAAGGAGCTCCTACAATGAGCAGTTCTTC. It yields the protein CASSSRSSYNEQFF.

The chain recombines TRBV5-6 with TRBJ2-1; TRBD2 matches 13 bases. In germline, CDR1 is SGHDT, CDR2 YYEEEE. The ends lost 4 bases at V and 0 bases at J; junction bases unmatched: 4. The length of the CDR3 is 17 residues. CDR3 amino acids: CASSLRLAGGSYNEQFF. In nucleotides, the CDR3 is TGTGCCAGCAGCCTCCGACTAGCGGGGGGCTCCTACAATGAGCAGTTCTTC.

The rearrangement uses TRBV2 and TRBJ2-1; possible D gene TRBD2, 7 bases. The germline V and J ends were trimmed by 6 bases and 7 bases, with 22 bases remaining between them. The CDR3 has 16 residues. CDR1 and CDR2 from the germline V gene are SNHLY and FYNNEI. This chain's CDR3 is CASSDQGRGLGNEQFF. DNA for the CDR3: TGTGCCAGCAGCGATCAGGGGCGGGGGTTGGGGAATGAGCAGTTCTTC. Combining the CDR3 with reference TRBV2 and TRBJ2-1 gives the whole variable domain EPEVTQTPSHQVTQMGQEVILRCVPISNHLYFYWYRQILGQKVEFLVSFYNNEISEKSEIFDDQFSVERPDGSNFTLKIRSTKLEDSAMYFCASSDQGRGLGNEQFFGPGTRLTVL.

The CDR3 nucleotides read TGTGCTAGTGGCAGCCGGGGGACTAACAACAATGAGCAGTTCTTC. It encodes CASGSRGTNNNEQFF. V is TRBV12-5 and J is TRBJ2-1; 7 positions match TRBD2. The trim removed 6 bases at V and 5 bases at J, leaving 10 bases unmatched. The CDR3 length is 15 residues. CDR1 LGHNT and CDR2 FRNRAP come from the germline V gene.

The chain is built from TRBV3-1 (or the pseudogene TRBV3-2) and TRBJ1-5, with 8 positions matching TRBD1. The V gene's germline CDR1 is LGHDT and CDR2 YNNKEL (reference sequence). The CDR3 spans 19 residues. The V and J ends lost 1 base and 2 bases, in that order; junction bases with no gene match: 13. Here the CDR3 reads CASSQGRGPGGFGNQPQHF. The CDR3 DNA reads as TGTGCCAGCAGCCAAGGTCGTGGGCCAGGGGGCTTTGGCAATCAGCCCCAGCATTTT.

The chain couples TRBV5-1 to TRBJ2-2, with D possibly TRBD2 on 5 matching bases. The germline CDR1 and CDR2 sequences are SGHRS and YFSETQ. CDR3 length: 13 residues. V was trimmed by 4 bases and J by 7 bases, leaving 11 bases between them. CDR3 bases: TGCGCCAGCAGCGCCCCGAGGGACGGGGAGCTGTTTTTT. Its translation: CASSAPRDGELFF.